The clone carrying this T cell receptor (beta chain) is a singleton in its sample. Germline lookup yields CDR1 MNHEY and CDR2 SVGAGI. V lost 6 bases to trimming and J lost 0 bases, with 12 bases between them. The CDR3 sequence is 15 residues long. Authors' analysis steps: The authors estimated nucleated cell counts from reference gene primer amplification. Assay used: immunoSEQ multiplex PCR; TCRdb lists only in-frame clones, some missing. V and J calls and clone size are as listed in that table; D and trimming were resolved from the DNA. The top ten clones hold roughly 6.4% of a sample with 150,000 to 200,000 clones, approximately 80% of them seen once. This specimen comes from a study of blood T cell repertoires in COVID-19.

The chain is built from TRBV6-5 and TRBJ1-5, with D perhaps TRBD1 (5 bases). Sample: peripheral blood. The sequence came from a woman in her 40s with COVID-19, enrolled during active disease. The CDR3 DNA sequence: TGTGCCAGCAGACAGGAGATATATAGCAATCAGCCCCAGCATTTT. It translates to CASRQEIYSNQPQHF.